The T cell receptor (beta chain) described here comes from a study of T cells in localized non-small cell lung cancer. Sequenced by immunoSEQ multiplex PCR; TCRdb stores in-frame clones only, minus some. The sample holds roughly 30,000 clones, roughly nine tenths seen once. Germline-derived CDR1 and CDR2 are SGHNT and YENEEA. The CDR3 covers 15 residues. V was clipped by 4 bases and J by 5 bases; unmatched bases: 7. The sample in question was PBMCs, obtained before any cancer treatment. The TCR sequence derives from a man between 40 and 70 years old with stage II lung adenocarcinoma. This chain links TRBV11-3 with TRBJ2-5; 10 bases agree with TRBD2. CDR3 protein: CASSSPEREGETQYF. The DNA for the CDR3 is TGTGCCAGCAGCTCCCCGGAGCGGGAGGGCGAGACCCAGTACTTC.